This T cell receptor beta chain was identified in a study of long-term antiretroviral therapy in people with HIV. Trimming at V came to 5 bases and at J to 4 bases, leaving 4 bases not matched to a gene. The CDR3 is 15 amino acids. The germline gives CDR1 ENHRY, CDR2 SYGVKD. At the survey level, the v3.0 immunoSEQ assay was run. Sequencing was performed with immunoSEQ multiplex PCR; in TCRdb, only in-frame clones are kept and a portion is missing. The sample holds some 20,000 clones, more than 65% seen once. The chain is built from TRBV10-3 and TRBJ2-3, with 12 bases fitting TRBD2. The receptor comes from a man aged 40-49 years with HIV. The source was unsorted PBMCs, collected about 2.4 years after starting antiretroviral therapy. This CDR3 reads CAISSTSGSADTQYF. The DNA of the CDR3 is TGTGCCATCAGTTCGACTAGCGGGAGTGCAGATACGCAGTATTTT.